A selection of T cell receptor beta chains follows, all from one sample in a study of T cells after yellow fever vaccination. TCRdb redid the calling of the 5' RACE reads with MiXCR, one entry per CDR3 protein. The profile covers around 230,000 distinct CDR3 sequences, with more than 6.5% appearing a single time and 1% to 1.2% taken by the ten largest. The sample consisted of CD4+ T cells sorted from PBMCs, taken on the day of the yellow fever booster vaccination. The source is a man aged 25 to 45 who received the YFV17D yellow fever vaccine. Each CDR3 is given with its conserved first and last residue. D genes are given only for firm matches. Clone size, where shown, is once, few, many, or a class for clones that have expanded.

J gene: TRBJ2-7; clone size: many; V gene: TRBV20-1; D gene: .; CDR3 DNA: TGCAGTGCTAGTCTCGGGGCGAGCTCCTACGAGCAGTACTTC; CDR3 protein: CSASLGASSYEQYF
J gene: TRBJ2-5; clone size: .; V gene: TRBV10-3; D gene: .; CDR3 DNA: TGTGCCATCAGTGATCCGACAGAGTACCAAGAGACCCAGTACTTC; CDR3 protein: CAISDPTEYQETQYF
J gene: TRBJ2-7; clone size: .; V gene: TRBV29-1; D gene: TRBD2; CDR3 DNA: TGCAGCGTGGACTCCCCGTCTAGCGGGAGCTCCTACGAGCAGTACTTC; CDR3 protein: CSVDSPSSGSSYEQYF
J gene: TRBJ2-4; clone size: many; V gene: TRBV7-9; D gene: .; CDR3 DNA: TGTGCCAGCGCTGGGGAGAGGAGAAACATTCAGTACTTC; CDR3 protein: CASAGERRNIQYF
J gene: TRBJ2-2; clone size: .; V gene: TRBV10-3; D gene: .; CDR3 DNA: TGTGCCATCAGTGAGGGGGTGGCGAACACCGGGGAGCTGTTTTTT; CDR3 protein: CAISEGVANTGELFF
J gene: TRBJ2-3; clone size: many; V gene: TRBV5-1; D gene: .; CDR3 DNA: TGCGCCAGCAGTAACCAGGACAACACAGATACGCAGTATTTT; CDR3 protein: CASSNQDNTDTQYF
J gene: TRBJ2-1; clone size: many; V gene: TRBV7-9; D gene: .; CDR3 DNA: TGTGCCAGCAGCTTAGAGCTGCTAGCCGGTAATAATGAGCAGTTCTTC; CDR3 protein: CASSLELLAGNNEQFF
J gene: TRBJ2-7; clone size: many; V gene: TRBV2; D gene: .; CDR3 DNA: TGTGCCAGCAGTGAACAGGGGAATTCGTACGAGCAGTACTTC; CDR3 protein: CASSEQGNSYEQYF
J gene: TRBJ2-7; clone size: few; V gene: TRBV7-8; D gene: .; CDR3 DNA: TGTGCCAGCAGCTCGAAGGTCGAGCAGTACTTC; CDR3 protein: CASSSKVEQYF
J gene: TRBJ2-7; clone size: .; V gene: TRBV5-1; D gene: .; CDR3 DNA: TGCGCCAGCAGCTTTGGGGGGACCTCCTACGAGCAGTACTTC; CDR3 protein: CASSFGGTSYEQYF
J gene: TRBJ2-3; clone size: many; V gene: TRBV7-8; D gene: .; CDR3 DNA: TGTGCCAGCAGCGGCGGAGGGGATACGCAGTATTTT; CDR3 protein: CASSGGGDTQYF
J gene: TRBJ2-7; clone size: few; V gene: TRBV12-3/TRBV12-4; D gene: TRBD1; CDR3 DNA: TGTGCCACCAAGGGACAGGGGGCATACGAGCAGTACTTC; CDR3 protein: CATKGQGAYEQYF
J gene: TRBJ2-1; clone size: .; V gene: TRBV27; D gene: .; CDR3 DNA: TGTGCCAGCGGTTTAGGCAGGGAAGACAATGAGCAGTTCTTC; CDR3 protein: CASGLGREDNEQFF
J gene: TRBJ1-4; clone size: few; V gene: TRBV12-3/TRBV12-4; D gene: .; CDR3 DNA: TGTGCCAGCAGTTCCCGAACACAGGGTCGAGAAAAACTGTTTTTT; CDR3 protein: CASSSRTQGREKLFF
J gene: TRBJ2-5; clone size: .; V gene: TRBV7-2; D gene: .; CDR3 DNA: TGTGCCAGCAGCTTAGGGCCAGACAGTAGGGCCCAGTACTTC; CDR3 protein: CASSLGPDSRAQYF
J gene: TRBJ2-5; clone size: many; V gene: TRBV7-2; D gene: TRBD2; CDR3 DNA: TGTGCCAGCAGCTCTAGGTTGGCGGGAGCCCTAGAGACCCAGTACTTC; CDR3 protein: CASSSRLAGALETQYF
J gene: TRBJ2-5; clone size: many; V gene: TRBV5-1; D gene: .; CDR3 DNA: TGCGCCAGCAGCTTGGGCGAGATCCAAGAGACCCAGTACTTC; CDR3 protein: CASSLGEIQETQYF
J gene: TRBJ2-6; clone size: .; V gene: TRBV7-9; D gene: .; CDR3 DNA: TGTGCCAGCAACCCGAACAACGTCCTGACTTTC; CDR3 protein: CASNPNNVLTF
J gene: TRBJ2-3; clone size: .; V gene: TRBV9; D gene: .; CDR3 DNA: TGTGCCAGCAACCCAGGAGGTTCTAGCACAGATACGCAGTATTTT; CDR3 protein: CASNPGGSSTDTQYF
J gene: TRBJ2-3; clone size: .; V gene: TRBV24-1; D gene: .; CDR3 DNA: TGTGCCACCAGTGACCCGGGCGGCCCAGATACGCAGTATTTT; CDR3 protein: CATSDPGGPDTQYF
J gene: TRBJ1-2; clone size: many; V gene: TRBV6-2/TRBV6-3; D gene: TRBD1; CDR3 DNA: TGTGCCAGCAGTTACGTATTGGCCCGGGACAGGGGATATGGCTACACCTTC; CDR3 protein: CASSYVLARDRGYGYTF
J gene: TRBJ2-3; clone size: many; V gene: TRBV5-1; D gene: TRBD2; CDR3 DNA: TGCGCCAGCACCATTGGGAGGGTCCCCACAGATACGCAGTATTTT; CDR3 protein: CASTIGRVPTDTQYF
J gene: TRBJ2-1; clone size: many; V gene: TRBV29-1; D gene: TRBD2; CDR3 DNA: TGCAGCGTACTAAGCGGGACCCCGGGGCTCGGGGAGCAGTTCTTC; CDR3 protein: CSVLSGTPGLGEQFF
J gene: TRBJ1-6; clone size: .; V gene: TRBV5-1; D gene: .; CDR3 DNA: TGCGCCAGCAGCCAAGGGCAACAAGAACCCTCCTATAATTCACCCCTCCACTTT; CDR3 protein: CASSQGQQEPSYNSPLHF
J gene: TRBJ2-5; clone size: few; V gene: TRBV7-9; D gene: .; CDR3 DNA: TGTGCCAGCAGCCCGAGAAGGGGCCAAGAGACCCAGTACTTC; CDR3 protein: CASSPRRGQETQYF
J gene: TRBJ1-1; clone size: few; V gene: TRBV20-1; D gene: TRBD1; CDR3 DNA: TGCAGTGCTTCAAGGGGGCTAGTGGGGTGGGGAGCTTTCTTT; CDR3 protein: CSASRGLVGWGAFF
J gene: TRBJ2-1; clone size: .; V gene: TRBV24-1; D gene: .; CDR3 DNA: TGTGCCACCAGTGGACTGGCGTACAATGAGCAGTTCTTC; CDR3 protein: CATSGLAYNEQFF
J gene: TRBJ1-2; clone size: many; V gene: TRBV12-5; D gene: TRBD1; CDR3 DNA: TGTGCTAGTGGTTTGGTATTGAGAGGACAGGTCTCCTATGGCTACACCTTC; CDR3 protein: CASGLVLRGQVSYGYTF
J gene: TRBJ2-6; clone size: few; V gene: TRBV6-5; D gene: .; CDR3 DNA: TGTGCCAGCAGTTACGGATCTGGGGCCAACGTCCTGACTTTC; CDR3 protein: CASSYGSGANVLTF
J gene: TRBJ1-5; clone size: few; V gene: TRBV5-1; D gene: .; CDR3 DNA: TGCGCCAGCAGCTTGGGGGTAGGCGATAGCAATCAGCCCCAGCATTTT; CDR3 protein: CASSLGVGDSNQPQHF
J gene: TRBJ2-3; clone size: few; V gene: TRBV6-5; D gene: TRBD2; CDR3 DNA: TGTGCCAGCAGTTACGCCCGAGCTAGCGGGAGGGGAGGTACGCAGTATTTT; CDR3 protein: CASSYARASGRGGTQYF
J gene: TRBJ1-2; clone size: .; V gene: TRBV27; D gene: .; CDR3 DNA: TGTGCCAGCAGTCTCCGGGTCGGGGTGAGGTCGGTTAACTATGGCTACACCTTC; CDR3 protein: CASSLRVGVRSVNYGYTF
J gene: TRBJ2-4; clone size: .; V gene: TRBV6-1; D gene: .; CDR3 DNA: TGTGCCAGCAGTGATTTCGTAAACATTCAGTACTTC; CDR3 protein: CASSDFVNIQYF
J gene: TRBJ1-2; clone size: many; V gene: TRBV4-3; D gene: TRBD1; CDR3 DNA: TGCGCCAGCAGCCAGACAGGGGATGGCTACACCTTC; CDR3 protein: CASSQTGDGYTF
J gene: TRBJ1-6; clone size: many; V gene: TRBV27; D gene: TRBD1; CDR3 DNA: TGTGCCAGCAGTTTACTCCAGGGGGTTAATTCACCCCTCCACTTT; CDR3 protein: CASSLLQGVNSPLHF